The TCR beta chain under discussion was sequenced for a study of blood T cell repertoires in COVID-19. For the study at large: The samples span acute and convalescent COVID-19 from the United States, Italy and Spain. PBMCs, B-cell-depleted T cells, or T cells were the source of the cDNA or gDNA that made up the material.

There are 13 residues in the CDR3. Deletions cut 3 bases from V and 1 base from J, with 6 bases between. The germline CDR1 and CDR2 sequences are SGHNT and YENEEA. In the original analysis: Amplification of reference gene primers was used by the study to estimate nucleated cell counts. Assay used: immunoSEQ multiplex PCR; TCRdb lists only in-frame clones, some missing. V and J calls and clone size come straight from that table; D and trimming were deduced from the DNA. The table includes hundreds of thousands of clones, around 86% detected once. Sequencing was done on a sample of peripheral blood. The sequence came from a man aged 55 to 69 who had recovered from COVID-19. This chain links TRBV11-3 with TRBJ1-1; D unclear. The CDR3 spells CASSFQENTEAFF. The CDR3 bases are TGTGCCAGCAGCTTCCAGGAGAACACTGAAGCTTTCTTT.